One and the same sample provided the 29 T cell receptor beta chains below, sequenced in a study of a mutant IDH1 vaccine in newly diagnosed glioma. The assay was immunoSEQ multiplex PCR, and TCRdb's table has in-frame clones only and misses some. The sample comprises about 100,000 clones, around 80% of which are singletons, and around 7% rests with the top ten. Sample time point: baseline, week 1 (first vaccination visit). Described treatment: pre-vaccination baseline after standard-of-care therapy. The input for sequencing was PBMCs, taken from a glioma patient treated with radiotherapy, temozolomide or both. These receptors all come from a man aged 40-49 years with glioma.

This sequence joins TRBV5-1 and TRBJ2-2; D tentatively reads TRBD1 or TRBD2 (6 bases each). The CDR3 extends over 15 amino acids. CDR1 and CDR2 (germline): SGHRS, YFSETQ. Trimming stripped 8 bases from V and 4 bases from J, with 18 bases between. The CDR3 DNA is TGCGCCAGTACATGGGGGGCGCCAGGCACCGGGGAGCTGTTTTTT. This sequence encodes CASTWGAPGTGELFF.

The chain recombines TRBV4-2 with TRBJ2-5, with D perhaps matching TRBD1 or TRBD2 (5 bases each). Germline lookup yields CDR1 LGHNA and CDR2 YNFKEQ. V lost 0 bases and J lost 0, with 14 bases in between. The CDR3 totals 17 residues. CDR3 coding DNA: TGTGCCAGCAGCCAAGAGGGGGTCGGCAGCAACCAAGAGACCCAGTACTTC. Translated, it gives CASSQEGVGSNQETQYF.

The rearrangement links TRBV9 to TRBJ2-1, with D possibly being TRBD2 (6 bases). Trimming stripped 3 bases from V and 9 bases from J, with 7 bases between. The germline CDR1 and CDR2 sequences are SGDLS and YYNGEE. This CDR3 spans 11 amino acids. CDR3 sequence reads: CASSGAGEQFF. The CDR3 DNA reads TGTGCCAGCAGCGGAGCGGGTGAGCAGTTCTTC.

The chain has TRBV7-2 and TRBJ2-7; 9 bases map to TRBD1. Germline V gene sequence: CDR1 SGHTA, CDR2 FQGNSA. The CDR3 runs to 15 residues. Unmatched junction bases numbered 8, after V lost 1 base and J lost 7 bases. The CDR3 nucleotides are TGTGCCAGCAGCTTAGGGGACAGGGCCACGATTGAGCAGTACTTC. Protein product: CASSLGDRATIEQYF.

This clone occurred a few times. The chain recombines TRBV5-1 with TRBJ2-2; D uncertain. The V end lost 4 bases, the J end lost 10 bases, and 17 bases lay between the germline ends. In germline, CDR1 is SGHRS, CDR2 YFSETQ. CDR3 size: 14 residues. The CDR3 protein is CASSRQRDMVELFF. Written as DNA, the CDR3 is TGCGCCAGCAGCCGACAAAGAGATATGGTGGAGCTGTTTTTT.

The chain carries TRBV4-3 and TRBJ2-3, with 8 bases lining up with TRBD2. Germline loops: CDR1 LGHNA, CDR2 YSLEER. Germline trimming cut 2 bases from V and 3 bases from J; bases unmatched to any gene: 4. CDR3 length equals 15 residues. CDR3 sequence reads: CASSQWTSRTDTQYF. The DNA of the CDR3 is TGCGCCAGCAGCCAATGGACTAGCAGGACAGATACGCAGTATTTT.

V and J are TRBV29-1 and TRBJ1-2, with no clear D. Trimming stripped 5 bases from V and 8 bases from J, with 12 bases between. CDR1 is SQVTM, CDR2 ANQGSEA, per germline. The CDR3 totals 11 residues. The chain's CDR3 is CSVLIGVGYTF. In DNA form, the CDR3 reads TGCAGCGTTCTAATAGGTGTCGGCTACACCTTC.

The chain joins TRBV27 to TRBJ2-7; 7 bases match TRBD2. Germline V gene sequence: CDR1 MNHEY, CDR2 SMNVEV (reference sequence). CDR3 length: 15 residues. The junction had 12 bases not matched to a gene; V was cut back by 5 bases and J by 5 bases. This CDR3 reads CASSEGFSGWDEQYF. DNA for the CDR3: TGTGCCAGCAGTGAGGGGTTTAGCGGGTGGGACGAGCAGTACTTC.

This clone appeared a single time. This chain connects TRBV18 to TRBJ2-3; 8 nucleotides match TRBD2. Germline V gene sequence: CDR1 KGHSH, CDR2 LQKENI. Trimming cost V 3 bases and J 1 base; bases outside gene matches: 6. This CDR3 is built from 16 residues. The CDR3 spells CASSPLSGSRTDTQYF. CDR3 coding DNA: TGTGCCAGCTCACCGTTGAGCGGGAGCCGCACAGATACGCAGTATTTT. The complete variable domain, with remaining parts taken from reference TRBV18 and TRBJ2-3, reads NAGVMQNPRHLVRRRGQEARLRCSPMKGHSHVYWYRQLPEEGLKFMVYLQKENIIDESGMPKERFSAEFPKEGPSILRIQQVVRGDSAAYFCASSPLSGSRTDTQYFGPGTRLTVL.

The chain uses TRBV21-1 and TRBJ1-1. TRBV21-1 is described as a pseudogene. The CDR3 has 12 amino acids. CDR3 DNA: TGTGCCAGCAGCAAATCGAACACTGAAGCTTTCTTT. This sequence encodes CASSKSNTEAFF.

CDR3 residues: CASSPRTPHVGYEQYF. The CDR3 region has the DNA TGTGCCAGCAGCCCACGGACACCTCACGTGGGATACGAGCAGTACTTC. This rearrangement joins TRBV9 to TRBJ2-7; maybe TRBD1 (5 bases). The length of the CDR3 is 16 residues. CDR1 and CDR2 from the germline V gene are SGDLS and YYNGEE. V shed 4 bases and J shed 4 bases, with 21 bases lying between them.

The J gene is TRBJ1-6, the V gene TRBV25-1, with D uncertain. CDR1 MGHDK and CDR2 SYGVNS come from the germline V gene. The CDR3 sequence is 14 residues long. Trimming cost V 4 bases and J 4 bases, with 8 bases left between them. The CDR3 DNA is TGTGCCAGCAGTGGGGTAGGTTATAATTCACCCCTCCACTTT. This encodes CASSGVGYNSPLHF. Variable domain in full (rest from reference TRBV25-1 and TRBJ1-6): EADIYQTPRYLVIGTGKKITLECSQTMGHDKMYWYQQDPGMELHLIHYSYGVNSTEKGDLSSESTVSRIRTEHFPLTLESARPSHTSQYLCASSGVGYNSPLHFGNGTRLTVT.

This rearrangement joins TRBV5-6 to TRBJ1-2; D is unclear. Per the germline V gene, CDR1 is SGHDT and CDR2 is YYEEEE. This CDR3 spans 15 amino acids. The V and J ends lost 4 bases and 4 bases respectively, with 17 bases between them. The DNA for the CDR3 is TGTGCCAGCAGCCTGGAACGATACTCCAGCTATGGCTACACCTTC. Translation: CASSLERYSSYGYTF.

The chain employs TRBV29-1 and TRBJ1-4; D is possibly TRBD1 (6 bases). This CDR3 has 13 residues. Germline V gene sequence: CDR1 SQVTM, CDR2 ANQGSEA. V lost 7 bases, J lost 5 bases, and 14 bases lay in between. This chain's CDR3 is CSGIEGGNEKLFF. The CDR3 DNA is TGCAGCGGGATTGAAGGGGGGAATGAAAAACTGTTTTTT.

This sequence joins TRBV4-1 and TRBJ2-5; D possibly matches TRBD1 or TRBD2 (5 bases each). V was cut by 0 bases and J by 4 bases, with 9 bases left in between. This CDR3 region has 14 residues. CDR1 is MGHRA, CDR2 YSYEKL, per germline. For the CDR3, the DNA is TGCGCCAGCAGCCAAGATTGGGGGAGAGAGACCCAGTACTTC. It translates to CASSQDWGRETQYF.

V gene TRBV28 combines with J gene TRBJ2-3; the D is unclear. The germline V and J ends were trimmed by 2 bases and 6 bases, with 6 bases remaining between them. Germline lookup yields CDR1 MDHEN and CDR2 SYDVKM. The CDR3 covers 12 residues. The CDR3 region is CASSLIGDTQYF. CDR3 in DNA: TGTGCCAGCAGTTTAATCGGGGATACGCAGTATTTT.

The sample holds one count of this clone. V usage is TRBV6-1 and J usage is TRBJ1-4; D is undetermined. The germline V gene has CDR1 MNHNS and CDR2 SASEGT. The length of the CDR3 is 12 residues. Trimming took 8 bases from V and 4 from J, leaving 8 bases between them. CDR3 sequence: CASSNLNEKLFF. The CDR3 nucleotides read TGTGCCAGCTCGAACCTTAATGAAAAACTGTTTTTT.

The rearrangement links TRBV6-5 to TRBJ2-5; 8 bases line up with TRBD1. Unmatched junction bases numbered 13, after V lost 2 bases and J lost 11 bases. Germline loops: CDR1 MNHEY, CDR2 SVGAGI. The CDR3 loop spans 15 amino acids. As DNA, the CDR3 is TGTGCCAGCAGTTACGCAGGAAGACAGGGGCTGGAGCAGTACTTC. This sequence encodes CASSYAGRQGLEQYF.

The chain carries TRBV6-1 and TRBJ2-7; no reliable D call. CDR1 MNHNS and CDR2 SASEGT come from the germline V gene. This CDR3 is built from 11 residues. V dropped 5 bases and J dropped 7 bases, with 9 bases sitting between them. The CDR3 region is CASSLQDEQYF. As DNA, the CDR3 is TGTGCCAGCAGTTTGCAGGATGAGCAGTACTTC.

CDR3 bases: TGTGCCAGCAGCTTAGGGCAGGGAATCCAAGAGACCCAGTACTTC. This gives the protein CASSLGQGIQETQYF. The genes are TRBV7-2 and TRBJ2-5; maybe TRBD1 (5 bases). Trimming stripped 1 base from V and 1 base from J, with 10 bases between. Germline V gene lookup returns CDR1 SGHTA and CDR2 FQGNSA. This CDR3 contains 15 residues.

This clone appeared a few times. The chain joins TRBV6-4 to TRBJ2-3, with D perhaps being TRBD1 or TRBD2 (6 bases each). CDR1 and CDR2 (germline): MRHNA, SNTAGT. Trimming cost V 2 bases and J 2 bases, with 8 bases left between them. This CDR3 region has 14 residues. The CDR3, as DNA: TGTGCCAGCAGTGACGGGGGGCCCACAGATACGCAGTATTTT. It is translated as CASSDGGPTDTQYF.

This clone was observed a few times. The V call is TRBV9, the J call TRBJ1-1, with 7 bases lining up with TRBD1. The CDR3 loop spans 13 amino acids. Trimming at V came to 0 bases and at J to 11 bases, leaving 7 bases not matched to a gene. Germline CDR1 SGDLS, CDR2 YYNGEE. CDR3 region: CASSVGVTGRAFF. The DNA for the CDR3 is TGTGCCAGCAGCGTAGGTGTGACAGGGAGGGCTTTCTTT. Full variable domain (missing parts from reference TRBV9 and TRBJ1-1): DSGVTQTPKHLITATGQRVTLRCSPRSGDLSVYWYQQSLDQGLQFLIQYYNGEERAKGNILERFSAQQFPDLHSELNLSSLELGDSALYFCASSVGVTGRAFFGQGTRLTVV.

The chain joins TRBV4-2 to TRBJ2-5; 10 bases agree with TRBD2. Per germline, CDR1 LGHNA and CDR2 YNFKEQ. This CDR3 has 15 amino acids. With V trimmed by 3 bases and J by 4 bases, 5 bases remained unmatched. The CDR3 sequence is CASSQGLASGETQYF. The CDR3 DNA reads as TGTGCCAGCAGCCAGGGACTAGCGTCCGGAGAGACCCAGTACTTC.

This clone was found once. V is TRBV5-1 and J is TRBJ2-1, with 10 bases matching TRBD2. Germline V gene lookup returns CDR1 SGHRS and CDR2 YFSETQ. J was trimmed by 9 bases and V by 0 bases; bases with no gene match: 6. The CDR3 has 15 residues. The CDR3 DNA is TGCGCCAGCAGCTTGGAAACTAGCGGGATTGGTGAGCAGTTCTTC. Its protein is CASSLETSGIGEQFF.

The genes are TRBV5-4 and TRBJ2-1, with 9 bases matching TRBD2. CDR1 is SGHNT and CDR2 is YYREEE in the germline V gene (reference sequence). The CDR3 consists of 15 residues. Unmatched junction bases numbered 5, after V lost 2 bases and J lost 5 bases. The CDR3: CASSFQAGGHNEQFF. The CDR3 DNA reads as TGTGCCAGCAGCTTTCAAGCGGGAGGCCACAATGAGCAGTTCTTC.

The rearrangement joins TRBV15 to TRBJ2-7, with 12 bases lining up with TRBD2. The length of the CDR3 is 18 residues. Germline V gene data show CDR1 as LNHNV and CDR2 as YYDKDF (reference sequence). J lost 3 bases, V lost 0 bases, and 9 bases had no gene match. CDR3 region: CATSREKGASGRDYEQYF. CDR3 in DNA: TGTGCCACCAGCAGAGAGAAGGGGGCTAGCGGGAGGGACTACGAGCAGTACTTC.

V is TRBV7-2 and J is TRBJ2-5; no definite D call. The V gene lost 5 bases and the J gene lost 5 bases, with 9 bases spanning the gap. The germline V gene has CDR1 SGHTA and CDR2 FQGNSA. This CDR3 spans 12 amino acids. The CDR3 region has the DNA TGTGCCAGCAGCCAGGATCGGGAGACCCAGTACTTC. This sequence encodes CASSQDRETQYF. The full variable domain, its missing parts supplied by reference TRBV7-2 and TRBJ2-5, is GAGVSQSPSNKVTEKGKDVELRCDPISGHTALYWYRQSLGQGLEFLIYFQGNSAPDKSGLPSDRFSAERTGGSVSTLTIQRTQQEDSAVYLCASSQDRETQYFGPGTRLLVL.

V usage is TRBV2 and J usage is TRBJ1-5, with 8 bases aligning to TRBD1. V trimming: 8 bases; J trimming: 9 bases; junction bases outside the gene matches: 15. CDR1 SNHLY and CDR2 FYNNEI come from the germline V gene. The CDR3 spans 15 residues. Here the CDR3 DNA reads TGTGCCAGCCGGCAGGGGGCGCCCCGCCGCGGGCCCCAGCATTTT. Translated, it gives CASRQGAPRRGPQHF.

This clone came up once. V gene TRBV20-1 combines with J gene TRBJ2-7; TRBD1 matches 11 bases. V trimming: 7 bases; J trimming: 5 bases; junction bases outside the gene matches: 1. Germline CDR1 DFQATT, CDR2 SNEGSKA (reference sequence). The CDR3 extends over 11 amino acids. The CDR3 nucleotides are TGCAGTGGGGACAGGGGGAACGAGCAGTACTTC. Encoded protein: CSGDRGNEQYF.